This passage covers 6 T cell receptor beta chains from one sample sequenced in a study of cytomegalovirus exposure and HLA in healthy donors. TCRdb keeps only in-frame clones here, not all; method: immunoSEQ multiplex PCR. The table records some 170,000 clones, roughly 86% of them present only once. Sequenced input: PBMCs. The receptor set was obtained from a man aged 18 to 30 in good health and CMV-seropositive.

CDR3 protein: CASSLGGGNSPLHF. The CDR3 DNA sequence: TGTGCCAGCAGCTTGGGGGGAGGTAATTCACCCCTCCACTTT. This chain joins TRBV7-9 and TRBJ1-6; possibly TRBD1 for D (5 bases). V dropped 3 bases and J dropped 6 bases, with 9 bases sitting between them. Germline V lookup: CDR1 SEHNR, CDR2 FQNEAQ (reference sequence). The CDR3 runs 14 residues.

This clone appeared a single time. The rearrangement joins TRBV4-2 to TRBJ2-2; possibly TRBD2 for D (6 bases). The CDR3 consists of 16 residues. V dropped 2 bases and J dropped 4 bases, with 14 bases sitting between them. The germline CDR1 and CDR2 sequences are LGHNA and YNFKEQ. CDR3 sequence (DNA): TGTGCCAGCAGCCAAATCCAAACCGGGGGCACCGGGGAGCTGTTTTTT. Amino acid sequence: CASSQIQTGGTGELFF.

This rearrangement joins TRBV4-3 to TRBJ2-3; TRBD1 matches 10 bases. Germline CDR1 is LGHNA and CDR2 is YSLEER. The V gene end was trimmed by 0 bases and the J gene end by 5 bases; junction bases not matched to a gene: 8. The CDR3 is 17 residues long. The CDR3 bases are TGCGCCAGCAGCCAAGATACGAGACAGGGGGCGATAGATACGCAGTATTTT. Protein: CASSQDTRQGAIDTQYF.

The chain joins TRBV4-2 to TRBJ2-3; 9 nucleotides align to TRBD2. The length of the CDR3 is 16 residues. The germline V gene has CDR1 LGHNA and CDR2 YNFKEQ. V dropped 4 bases and J dropped 5; count of bases not matched to a gene: 10. CDR3 in amino acids: CASSPLKREAEDTQYF. The DNA for the CDR3 is TGTGCCAGCAGCCCCCTTAAGCGGGAGGCCGAAGATACGCAGTATTTT.

This clone occurred a few times. The chain uses TRBV6-1 and TRBJ2-7; no clear D gene. Germline assignment: CDR1 MNHNS and CDR2 SASEGT. The V and J ends lost 6 bases and 0 bases respectively, with 9 bases between them. This CDR3 has 13 residues. The CDR3 DNA reads TGTGCCAGCAGGGTTTGGAGCTCCTACGAGCAGTACTTC. As protein: CASRVWSSYEQYF.

This chain links TRBV19 with TRBJ1-2; TRBD1 is a possible D gene (6 bases). The CDR3 spans 12 residues. Germline CDR1 reads LNHDA; CDR2 reads SQIVND (reference sequence). Trimming removed 7 bases at V and 5 bases at J, with 11 bases between. CDR3 sequence reads: CASKNREYGYTF. CDR3 nucleotide sequence: TGTGCCAGTAAAAACAGGGAGTATGGCTACACCTTC.